This T cell receptor (beta chain) originates from a study of blood T cell repertoires in COVID-19. Study as a whole: Both acute and convalescent COVID-19 samples were obtained from the United States, Italy and Spain. From T cells, B-cell-depleted T cells, or PBMCs came the material, which was cDNA or gDNA.

Study processing details: By means of reference gene primer amplification, nucleated cell counts were estimated. Sequencing used immunoSEQ multiplex PCR; TCRdb keeps in-frame clones, though not all of them. That table furnishes V, J and clone size, whereas the DNA furnished D and trimming. The sample has more than 100,000 clones; roughly 83% are singletons. Germline V gene lookup returns CDR1 LGHDT and CDR2 YNNKEL (reference sequence). V was trimmed by 0 bases and J by 7 bases, leaving 9 bases between them. This CDR3 region has 13 residues. This clonotype was sampled from a woman between 45 and 60 years old with acute or convalescent COVID-19. V is TRBV3-1 (or the pseudogene TRBV3-2) and J is TRBJ1-2, with a weak D call TRBD1 (5 bases). The specimen sequenced was peripheral blood. CDR3 in amino acids: CASSQEGRRGYTF. The CDR3 DNA follows: TGTGCCAGCAGCCAAGAGGGGCGTCGTGGCTACACCTTC.